This entry is about one TCR beta chain. The sample is drawn from a study of blood T cell repertoires in COVID-19. Whole-study context: Samples of COVID-19 (acute and convalescent) were obtained from the United States, Italy and Spain. Nucleic acid was either cDNA or gDNA, and it came from T cells, B-cell-depleted T cells, or PBMCs.

Germline V gene data show CDR1 as GTSNPN and CDR2 as SVGIG (reference sequence). V was clipped by 0 bases and J by 8 bases, with 16 bases between them. The CDR3 extends over 14 amino acids. Original handling: Amplification of reference gene primers was used by the study to estimate nucleated cell counts. The protocol was immunoSEQ multiplex PCR, while the TCRdb copy is restricted to in-frame clones and leaves out a portion. From that table come the V and J calls and clone size; the DNA was used to work out D and trimming. Counted here are about 54,000 clones, about nine tenths occurring once; the ten biggest clones make up 8.4%.

J is TRBJ1-2 and V is TRBV30; D unclear. The origin of this receptor is a middle-aged woman with active COVID-19. Sequencing was done on a sample of peripheral blood. The CDR3 sequence is CAWSVRLSAGGYTF. The CDR3, as DNA: TGTGCCTGGAGTGTACGTCTTTCCGCCGGGGGCTACACCTTC.